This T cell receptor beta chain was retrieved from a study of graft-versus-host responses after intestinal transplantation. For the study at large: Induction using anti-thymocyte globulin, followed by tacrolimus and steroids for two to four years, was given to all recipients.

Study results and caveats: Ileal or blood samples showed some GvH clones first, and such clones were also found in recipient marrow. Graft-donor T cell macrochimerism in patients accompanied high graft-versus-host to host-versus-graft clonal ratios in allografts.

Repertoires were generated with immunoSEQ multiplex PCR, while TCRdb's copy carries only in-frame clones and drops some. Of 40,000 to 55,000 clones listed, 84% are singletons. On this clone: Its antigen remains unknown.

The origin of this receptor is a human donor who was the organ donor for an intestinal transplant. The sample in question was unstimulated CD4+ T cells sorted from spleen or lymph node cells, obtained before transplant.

The CDR3 DNA follows: TGCGCCAGCAGCGAGGGGGCCAGTGATGAAAAACTGTTTTTT. Amino acids: CASSEGASDEKLFF. V usage is TRBV5-1 and J usage is TRBJ1-4; 7 bases align to TRBD1. Looked up from germline, CDR1 is SGHRS and CDR2 is YFSETQ. The length of the CDR3 is 14 residues. V lost 4 bases to trimming and J lost 6 bases; unmatched junction nucleotides: 6. The entire variable domain, with the rest obtained from reference TRBV5-1 and TRBJ1-4, is as follows: KAGVTQTPRYLIKTRGQQVTLSCSPISGHRSVSWYQQTPGQGLQFLFEYFSETQRNKGNFPGRFSGRQFSNSRSEMNVSTLELGDSALYLCASSEGASDEKLFFGSGTQLSVL.